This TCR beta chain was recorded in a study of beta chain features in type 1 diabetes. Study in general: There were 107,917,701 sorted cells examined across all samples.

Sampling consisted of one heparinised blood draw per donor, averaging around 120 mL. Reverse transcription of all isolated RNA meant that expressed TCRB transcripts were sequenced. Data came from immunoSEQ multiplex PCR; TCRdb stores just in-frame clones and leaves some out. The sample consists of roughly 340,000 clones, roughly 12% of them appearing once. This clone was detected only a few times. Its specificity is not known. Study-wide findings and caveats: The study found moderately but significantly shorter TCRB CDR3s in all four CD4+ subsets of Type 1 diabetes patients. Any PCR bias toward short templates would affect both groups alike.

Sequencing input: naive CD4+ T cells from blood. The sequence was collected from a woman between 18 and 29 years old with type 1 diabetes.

CDR3 region: CASSLLGIRTNEKLFF. CDR3 DNA sequence: TGTGCCAGCAGCTTATTGGGGATACGGACAAATGAAAAACTGTTTTTT. The chain has TRBV7-6 and TRBJ1-4; a weak D match, TRBD1 (5 bases). Germline V lookup: CDR1 SGHVS, CDR2 FNYEAQ. V was cut by 2 bases and J by 5 bases, with 15 bases left in between. This CDR3 contains 16 residues. Looking up the rest from reference TRBV7-6 and TRBJ1-4 gives the full variable domain: GAGVSQSPRYKVTKRGQDVALRCDPISGHVSLYWYRQALGQGPEFLTYFNYEAQQDKSGLPNDRFSAERPEGSISTLTIQRTEQRDSAMYRCASSLLGIRTNEKLFFGSGTQLSVL.